These T cell receptor beta chains were read from a single sample in a study of T cell changes during pregnancy in multiple sclerosis. Data came from immunoSEQ multiplex PCR; TCRdb stores just in-frame clones and leaves some out. The table records about 110,000 clones, 92% of them present only once. This material consisted of peripheral blood, taken in the third trimester of pregnancy. Receptors were obtained from a female donor with multiple sclerosis, enrolled in a pregnancy study. Each CDR3 is given without its conserved first and last residue.

v_call	cdr3_aa
TRBV6-1	ASYTGMQRART
TRBV27	ASSLTRQGDAYEQY
TRBV19	ASPLGGGRQPQH
TRBV2	ASINFPGQGEQY
TRBV10-3	ATHRGGNEQF
TRBV9	ASSGGRGGQNEQF
TRBV5-6	ASSLSLGTGLVEQY
TRBV30	AWSVSEETQY
TRBV30	AWSVHRRGLGYT
TRBV20-1	SASRGGAQY
TRBV6-1	ASKGQPNSYEQY
TRBV9	ASSVEGAPRMNEQF
TRBV11-1	ASSPGQGAYYGYT
TRBV9	ASSPTRRGRWGGELF
TRBV7-9	ASRSRVYETQY
TRBV20-1	SAPLSGSQF
TRBV2	ASSKQGVEGEKLF
TRBV7-2	ASSLDLSSGNTIY
TRBV30	AWTPTGGNEQF
TRBV28	ASRFKGRAWEQF
TRBV6-1	ASTPAPGGGEKLF
TRBV28	ASSGGPVNEQF
TRBV28	ASTGQFEAF
TRBV5-4	ASSLANGRASGEQF
TRBV7-9	ASSPGLGANTEAF
TRBV5-1	ASSLVPGETQY
TRBV5-3	ARSSSGLAGANGELF
TRBV6-5	ASSYHRDREKLF
TRBV7-2	ASSSRTGMPYEQY
TRBV28	ASSTIPTGGVHQPQH
TRBV5-4	ASRIQGLESYEQY
TRBV28	ASSLDVGQNLINQPQH
TRBV6-5	ASSTSEETQY
TRBV5-1	ASSPVPGLAANEQY
TRBV7-9	ASSTRGPRTGELF
TRBV21-1	ASSKEVKAMNTEAF
TRBV11-1	ASSLVVYSPYNEQF
TRBV4-1	ASSQETGYEQY
TRBV9	ASSVRVQGEQY
TRBV5-5	ASSAGGVNSPLH
TRBV4-1	ASSSPGTGKGNTIY
TRBV7-2	ASSSGLAGGGETQY
TRBV5-4	ASSSAGNEQF
TRBV9	ASSEEGGDTEAF
TRBV7-2	ASSLGTSVVNEQF
TRBV2	ASSTTPGNIQY
TRBV30	AWSVKRSDRGSSYEQY
TRBV2	ASRKGLLANYGYT
TRBV11-2	ASRISGGLETQY
TRBV6-1	ASSEVIQANYGYT
TRBV6-1	ASSASLQGRAF
TRBV10-2	ASSAREGETQY
TRBV7-2	ASSFRDPNEKLF
TRBV7-8	ASSPWTSGTSGELF